This T cell receptor beta chain originates from a study of T cell repertoires in cytomegalovirus infection. The overall study: TCR beta signatures that were public indicated CMV infection and matching HLA type.

This clonotype was seen only a few times. Its antigen remains unknown. MiXCR, applied by TCRdb to the reads, yields one record per CDR3 protein. The sample lists 400,000 to 550,000 distinct CDR3 sequences; over 9% were seen once. V lost 1 base, J lost 6 bases, and 8 bases lay in between. The CDR3 covers 13 residues. Germline V gene data show CDR1 as SNHLY and CDR2 as FYNNEI. The study's findings and limits: Summed frequency of shared TCR beta families picked out CMV carriers who also had the relevant HLA.

The chain employs TRBV2 and TRBJ2-3, with D perhaps assigned TRBD1 or TRBD2 (6 bases each). The material sequenced was PBMCs. The clonotype was recovered from a human donor in good health (CMV status not recorded). Some clones in this sample may be carry-over from other donors' samples. The CDR3 coding sequence is TGTGCCAGCAGTGAAGGAGGGGGGGATACGCAGTATTTT. It is translated as CASSEGGGDTQYF.